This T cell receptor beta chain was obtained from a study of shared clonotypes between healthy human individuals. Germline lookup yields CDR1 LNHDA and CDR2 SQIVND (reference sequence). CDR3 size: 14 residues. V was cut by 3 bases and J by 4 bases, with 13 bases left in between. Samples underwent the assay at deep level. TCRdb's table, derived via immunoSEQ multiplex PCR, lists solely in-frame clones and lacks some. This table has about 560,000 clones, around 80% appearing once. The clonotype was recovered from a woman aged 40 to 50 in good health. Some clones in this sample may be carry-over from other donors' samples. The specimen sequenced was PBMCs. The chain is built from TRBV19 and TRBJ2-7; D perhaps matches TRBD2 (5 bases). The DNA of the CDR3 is TGTGCCAGTAGTATCGGTCCGGGATCGTACGAGCAGTACTTC. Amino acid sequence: CASSIGPGSYEQYF.